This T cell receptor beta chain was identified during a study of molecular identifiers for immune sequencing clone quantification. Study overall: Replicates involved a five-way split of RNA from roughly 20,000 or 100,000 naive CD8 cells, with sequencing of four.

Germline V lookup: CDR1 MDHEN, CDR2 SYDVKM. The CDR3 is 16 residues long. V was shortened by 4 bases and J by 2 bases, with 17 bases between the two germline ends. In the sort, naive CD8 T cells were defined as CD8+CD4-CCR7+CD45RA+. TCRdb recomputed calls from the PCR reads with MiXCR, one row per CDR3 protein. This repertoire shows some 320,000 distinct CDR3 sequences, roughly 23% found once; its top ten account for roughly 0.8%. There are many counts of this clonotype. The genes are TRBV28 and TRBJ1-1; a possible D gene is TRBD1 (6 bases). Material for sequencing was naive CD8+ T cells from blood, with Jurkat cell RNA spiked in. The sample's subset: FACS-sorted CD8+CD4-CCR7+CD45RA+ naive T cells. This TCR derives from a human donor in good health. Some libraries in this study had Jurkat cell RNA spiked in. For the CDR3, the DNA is TGTGCCAGCAGTTGGGACAAGGCAGATAGCAACACTGAAGCTTTCTTT. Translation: CASSWDKADSNTEAFF.